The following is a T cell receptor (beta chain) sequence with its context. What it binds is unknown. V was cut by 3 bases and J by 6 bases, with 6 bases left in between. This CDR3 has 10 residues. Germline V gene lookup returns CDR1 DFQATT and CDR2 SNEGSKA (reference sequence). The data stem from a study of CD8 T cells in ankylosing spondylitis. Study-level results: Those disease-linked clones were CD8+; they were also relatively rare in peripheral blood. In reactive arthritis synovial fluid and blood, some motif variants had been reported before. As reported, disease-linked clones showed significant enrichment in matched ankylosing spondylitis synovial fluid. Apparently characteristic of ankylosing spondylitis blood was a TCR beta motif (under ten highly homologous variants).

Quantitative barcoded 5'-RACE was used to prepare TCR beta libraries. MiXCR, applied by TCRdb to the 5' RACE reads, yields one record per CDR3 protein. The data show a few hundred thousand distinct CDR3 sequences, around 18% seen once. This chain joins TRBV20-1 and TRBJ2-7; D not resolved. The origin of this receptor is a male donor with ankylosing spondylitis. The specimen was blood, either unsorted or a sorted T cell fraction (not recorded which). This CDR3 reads CSASLGEQYF. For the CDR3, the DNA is TGCAGTGCTAGTCTAGGCGAGCAGTACTTC.